A single sample is the source of the 13 T cell receptor beta chains below, sequenced in a study of cytomegalovirus exposure and HLA in healthy donors. PCR was performed using 60 Vbeta and 13 Jbeta primers. Here immunoSEQ multiplex PCR was the method, and the copy in TCRdb shows in-frame clones only, minus some. The data show some 150,000 clones, with around 75% seen just once and roughly 2.9% held by the top ten. The sequenced sample consisted of PBMCs. The receptor set was obtained from a woman under 40 in good health and CMV-seronegative.

The CDR3 DNA reads TGTGCCAGCAGTCTGGACAGTTACACTGAAGCTTTCTTT. Its protein is CASSLDSYTEAFF. The chain employs TRBV6-6 and TRBJ1-1; TRBD1 is a possible D gene (6 bases). In germline, CDR1 is MNHNY, CDR2 SVGAGI (reference sequence). Trimming left V 5 bases short and J 3 bases short, with 10 bases between. CDR3 length equals 13 residues.

This clone has only one observation. This rearrangement joins TRBV9 to TRBJ2-1; possible D gene TRBD2, 5 bases. CDR1 and CDR2 (germline): SGDLS, YYNGEE. The V and J ends lost 0 bases and 9 bases respectively, with 13 bases between them. This CDR3 comprises 14 residues. The CDR3 DNA reads TGTGCCAGCAGCGTAGAATTTGGAGGCCGTGAGCAGTTCTTC. Translated: CASSVEFGGREQFF.

This clone was picked up a small number of times. This chain's CDR3 is CASSFLGEAFF. CDR3 DNA: TGTGCCAGCAGTTTTCTCGGTGAAGCTTTCTTT. V usage is TRBV28 and J usage is TRBJ1-1; D call uncertain. This CDR3 is built from 11 residues. Germline V gives CDR1 MDHEN, CDR2 SYDVKM. V lost 3 bases and J 7 bases, leaving 6 bases between the germline ends.

Written as DNA, the CDR3 is TGCGCCAGCAGCCATTCAAGCGGGGGGTCCTACAATGAGCAGTTCTTC. It yields the protein CASSHSSGGSYNEQFF. The gene calls are TRBV4-1 and TRBJ2-1; 9 bases map to TRBD2. Germline CDR1 MGHRA, CDR2 YSYEKL. The V segment lost 3 bases and the J segment 1 base; nucleotides outside the gene matches: 4. The CDR3 spans 16 residues.

Worth noting for this clone: One junction end disagrees with the germline gene, perhaps due to a read error. The rearrangement joins TRBV7-9 to TRBJ1-1; D remains ambiguous. The germline gives CDR1 SEHNR, CDR2 FQNEAQ (reference sequence). This CDR3 region has 15 residues. The CDR3 is CSSSPMDPGNTEAFF. In nucleotides, the CDR3 is TGTTCCAGCAGCCCTATGGACCCGGGAAACACTGAAGCTTTCTTT.

The V and J genes are TRBV11-2 and TRBJ1-1, with 7 positions matching TRBD1. Germline assignment: CDR1 SGHAT and CDR2 FQNNGV. This CDR3 is 14 amino acids long. Unmatched junction bases numbered 6, after V lost 3 bases and J lost 5 bases. CDR3 bases: TGTGCCAGCAGCTTCCTCAGGGGGAATACTGAAGCTTTCTTT. It codes for CASSFLRGNTEAFF.

This chain connects TRBV19 to TRBJ1-2, with 9 bases matching TRBD1. The V and J ends lost 8 bases and 7 bases, in that order; junction bases with no gene match: 8. Germline assignment: CDR1 LNHDA and CDR2 SQIVND (reference sequence). The CDR3 covers 13 residues. Written as DNA, the CDR3 is TGTGCCAGTGCCGGACAGGGGTTTTCTGGCTACACCTTC. Translation gives CASAGQGFSGYTF.

The CDR3 bases are TGCGCCAGCAGCTTGGCGGGGGAGGCCGCCGTCTATGGCTACACCTTC. It encodes CASSLAGEAAVYGYTF. The J gene is TRBJ1-2, the V gene TRBV5-1; D is possibly TRBD1 (5 bases). The germline gives CDR1 SGHRS, CDR2 YFSETQ. This CDR3 comprises 16 residues. The ends were cut back, 0 bases at V and 4 bases at J, with 16 bases in the middle. The variable domain in full, with the rest retrieved from reference TRBV5-1 and TRBJ1-2, is KAGVTQTPRYLIKTRGQQVTLSCSPISGHRSVSWYQQTPGQGLQFLFEYFSETQRNKGNFPGRFSGRQFSNSRSEMNVSTLELGDSALYLCASSLAGEAAVYGYTFGSGTRLTVV.

This sequence joins TRBV7-6 and TRBJ2-1; 8 bases agree with TRBD1. Germline-derived CDR1 and CDR2 are SGHVS and FNYEAQ. The CDR3 contains 15 residues. V dropped 4 bases and J dropped 5; count of bases not matched to a gene: 7. CDR3 loop: CASSWTGYDDNEQFF. DNA of the CDR3: TGTGCCAGCAGCTGGACAGGGTATGATGACAATGAGCAGTTCTTC.

The gene calls are TRBV19 and TRBJ2-5; a possible D gene is TRBD2 (6 bases). The CDR3 runs to 13 residues. Germline V CDR1 and CDR2: LNHDA, SQIVND (reference sequence). V was cut by 1 base and J by 7 bases, with 10 bases left in between. The CDR3 here is CASSIGRESTQYF. CDR3 coding DNA: TGTGCCAGTAGTATAGGGAGGGAGTCGACCCAGTACTTC.

The V call is TRBV9, the J call TRBJ2-3; TRBD2 aligns across 8 bases. Per the germline V gene, CDR1 is SGDLS and CDR2 is YYNGEE. The junction had 3 bases not matched to a gene; V was cut back by 4 bases and J by 2 bases. The CDR3 has 14 amino acids. As DNA, the CDR3 is TGTGCCAGCAGCCTGACTAGCGCCACAGATACGCAGTATTTT. This sequence encodes CASSLTSATDTQYF. The complete variable domain, with remaining parts taken from reference TRBV9 and TRBJ2-3, reads DSGVTQTPKHLITATGQRVTLRCSPRSGDLSVYWYQQSLDQGLQFLIQYYNGEERAKGNILERFSAQQFPDLHSELNLSSLELGDSALYFCASSLTSATDTQYFGPGTRLTVL.

Here the CDR3 DNA reads TGCGCCAGCAGTGACACTCGGTCCTACAATGAGCAGTTCTTC. It is translated as CASSDTRSYNEQFF. The chain joins TRBV10-1 to TRBJ2-1, with unresolved D. This CDR3 spans 14 amino acids. Germline V gene lookup returns CDR1 WNHNN and CDR2 SYGVQD (reference sequence). The V and J ends lost 3 bases and 1 base respectively, with 7 bases between them.

The CDR3 is CATNPGGPTNEKLFF. CDR3 DNA sequence: TGTGCCACCAACCCGGGGGGACCGACTAATGAAAAACTGTTTTTT. The gene calls are TRBV5-4 and TRBJ1-4, with a possible D match to TRBD1 (5 bases). This CDR3 spans 15 amino acids. V lost 9 bases to trimming and J lost 2 bases, with 17 bases between them. Germline CDR1 SGHNT, CDR2 YYREEE (reference sequence).